This TCR beta chain was captured in a study of shared clonotypes between healthy human individuals. Study in general: The donors, two women and three men, were aged 18 to 49. Study results and limitations: Clonotype sharing across donors was expected to vary with sequencing depth.

Germline V gene lookup returns CDR1 MNHEY and CDR2 SVGAGI. V lost 6 bases and J lost 4; bases outside the gene matches: 5. This CDR3 is built from 13 residues. In the case of this clone: Its antigen remains unknown.

How the authors handled the data: Junction-only sequences without quality scores came from ImmunoSEQ, so filtering differed. Clones were sequenced by immunoSEQ multiplex PCR, and TCRdb holds only the in-frame ones, with some missing. The D gene and trimming were derived from the DNA, and the V and J assignments and clone size from that table. The sample carries approximately 500,000 clones, 75% to 80% recorded once. J is TRBJ1-1 and V is TRBV6-5; the match to TRBD1 covers 7 bases. The source material was PBMCs. The clonotype comes from a woman in her 40s in good health. Some clones in this sample may be carry-over from other donors' samples. CDR3 region: CASSRGEGTEAFF. Here the CDR3 DNA reads TGTGCCAGCAGCAGGGGGGAGGGCACTGAAGCTTTCTTT.